The source of this T cell receptor beta chain is a study of blood T cell repertoires in COVID-19. As for the study in general: Sites across the United States, Italy and Spain contributed samples from acute and convalescent COVID-19. The cDNA or gDNA used as material had been derived from T cells, B-cell-depleted T cells, or PBMCs.

Methods used by the authors: From reference gene primer amplification, estimates of nucleated cell counts were derived. Produced via immunoSEQ multiplex PCR; TCRdb's table is partial and in-frame only. The DNA gave D and trimming, while V, J and clone size come from that table. The table includes about 140,000 clones, about 80% detected once. The junction had 9 bases not matched to a gene; V was cut back by 5 bases and J by 5 bases. Germline CDR1 reads SGHTA; CDR2 reads FQGNSA. This CDR3 contains 16 residues. The chain links TRBV7-2 to TRBJ1-1; 12 bases align to TRBD1. The receptor was isolated from a human donor in a cohort sampled during active COVID-19. The sample consisted of peripheral blood. The DNA of the CDR3 is TGTGCCAGCAGCAAACCGGGACAGGGGGCGCGAACTGAAGCTTTCTTT. Translated, it gives CASSKPGQGARTEAFF.